A single sample is the source of the 19 T cell receptor beta chains below, sequenced in a study of blood T cell repertoires in COVID-19. Sequencing used immunoSEQ multiplex PCR; TCRdb keeps in-frame clones, though not all of them. This repertoire shows 380,000 or so clones, 70% to 85% found once; its top ten account for around 1%. Sequencing used peripheral blood. All receptors come from a human donor with acute or convalescent COVID-19. The donor label of this sample is uncertain.

The chain carries TRBV18 and TRBJ2-2; the D gene is possibly TRBD1 (6 bases). This CDR3 has 16 amino acids. The germline V gene has CDR1 KGHSH and CDR2 LQKENI. Deletions cut 5 bases from V and 2 bases from J, with 15 bases between. CDR3 bases: TGTGCCAGCTCAAAAGGCAGGGGTCAAAACACCGGGGAGCTGTTTTTT. Translation gives CASSKGRGQNTGELFF.

CDR3 loop: CASSPGQPETQYF. The CDR3 DNA sequence: TGTGCCAGCAGTCCCGGACAGCCGGAGACCCAGTACTTC. This rearrangement joins TRBV12-3 or TRBV12-4 to TRBJ2-5, with D possibly TRBD1 on 6 matching bases. Between the trimmed V and J ends, which lost 5 bases and 5 bases, there was a span of 12 bases. The CDR3 has 13 residues.

The V and J genes are TRBV6-5 and TRBJ2-7; D is ambiguous. There are 12 residues in the CDR3. V dropped 2 bases and J dropped 6 bases, with 8 bases sitting between them. Germline V gene sequence: CDR1 MNHEY, CDR2 SVGAGI. Here the CDR3 reads CASSYAGSEQYF. CDR3 DNA sequence: TGTGCCAGCAGTTACGCAGGATCCGAGCAGTACTTC.

This sequence joins TRBV12-3 or TRBV12-4 and TRBJ1-2, with D tentatively TRBD1 (6 bases). This CDR3 contains 13 residues. V dropped 6 bases and J dropped 6 bases, with 14 bases sitting between them. The CDR3 DNA reads TGTGCCAGCAGACGGGACATTAGACATGGCTACACCTTC. Amino acids: CASRRDIRHGYTF.

As for this clone: The junction departs from germline at one end; a sequencing error may be responsible. This rearrangement joins TRBV3-1 (or the pseudogene TRBV3-2) to TRBJ2-4; 8 positions match TRBD2. The CDR3 has 13 residues. Per germline, CDR1 LGHDT and CDR2 YNNKEL (reference sequence). The CDR3 nucleotides read TGTGCCAGCAGCCAATCTATCGGGGGGGCCGGAGACTTC. It codes for CASSQSIGGAGDF.

The rearrangement joins TRBV3-1 (or the pseudogene TRBV3-2) to TRBJ2-1, with 16 bases matching TRBD2. CDR1 is LGHDT, CDR2 YNNKEL, per germline (reference sequence). This CDR3 contains 20 residues. The junction had 14 bases not matched to a gene; V was cut back by 4 bases and J by 5 bases. CDR3 sequence reads: CASSPLLGRGTSGRDNEQFF. The CDR3 DNA reads TGTGCCAGCAGCCCCCTACTAGGGCGAGGGACTAGCGGGAGGGACAATGAGCAGTTCTTC.

CDR3 region: CAVQGLGTDTQYF. CDR3 in DNA: TGTGCCGTACAGGGGTTGGGAACAGATACGCAGTATTTT. The gene calls are TRBV30 and TRBJ2-3, with 7 bases matching TRBD1. Looked up from germline, CDR1 is GTSNPN and CDR2 is SVGIG (reference sequence). With V trimmed by 8 bases and J by 3 bases, 8 bases remained unmatched. The CDR3 runs 13 residues.

The gene calls are TRBV6-5 and TRBJ1-1, with 9 positions matching TRBD1. The CDR3 totals 13 residues. The junction had 12 bases not matched to a gene; V was cut back by 9 bases and J by 10 bases. Germline V lookup: CDR1 MNHEY, CDR2 SVGAGI. CDR3 DNA: TGTGCCAGTAGGAAAACAGGGGGCGCGTCAGCTTTCTTT. Amino acid sequence: CASRKTGGASAFF.

The chain links TRBV7-9 to TRBJ1-4, with D possibly being TRBD1 (5 bases). Trimming removed 1 base at V and 2 bases at J, with 17 bases between. The V gene's germline CDR1 is SEHNR and CDR2 FQNEAQ (reference sequence). The CDR3 length is 18 residues. The CDR3 nucleotides are TGTGCCAGCAGCTTAGGGTTCCGCATGGGGGGGACTAATGAAAAACTGTTTTTT. Its protein is CASSLGFRMGGTNEKLFF.

The CDR3 is CASSLKAGTGVSEAFF. The CDR3 DNA reads as TGCGCCAGCAGCCTGAAGGCCGGGACAGGGGTCTCTGAAGCTTTCTTT. The genes are TRBV5-1 and TRBJ1-1; TRBD1 aligns across 10 bases. CDR1 and CDR2 from the germline V gene are SGHRS and YFSETQ. The CDR3 is 16 residues long. The trim removed 4 bases at V and 6 bases at J, leaving 12 bases unmatched.

The CDR3 region has the DNA TGTGCCAGCAGTTACTCGATAGTCGGGGGGGCAAAGACCCAGTACTTC. The encoded protein is CASSYSIVGGAKTQYF. V is TRBV6-5 and J is TRBJ2-5; 8 bases are a match to TRBD2. Trimming at V came to 0 bases and at J to 6 bases, leaving 9 bases not matched to a gene. Germline V lookup: CDR1 MNHEY, CDR2 SVGAGI. This CDR3 contains 16 residues.

The sample holds a few counts of this clone. At the DNA level, this CDR3 is encoded by other sequences in the same sample as well. The chain has TRBV5-4 and TRBJ2-1; D is ambiguous. Germline V gene data show CDR1 as SGHNT and CDR2 as YYREEE (reference sequence). V lost 2 bases, J lost 0 bases, and 9 bases lay in between. CDR3 length: 15 amino acids. This chain's CDR3 is CASSFRGSSYNEQFF. Here the CDR3 DNA reads TGTGCCAGCAGCTTTCGCGGTTCCTCCTACAATGAGCAGTTCTTC. Filled out from reference TRBV5-4 and TRBJ2-1, the complete variable domain reads ETGVTQSPTHLIKTRGQQVTLRCSSQSGHNTVSWYQQALGQGPQFIFQYYREEENGRGNFPPRFSGLQFPNYSSELNVNALELDDSALYLCASSFRGSSYNEQFFGPGTRLTVL.

The chain links TRBV18 to TRBJ1-2; 8 nucleotides align to TRBD1. The CDR3 has 17 amino acids. The V gene end was trimmed by 4 bases and the J gene end by 6 bases; junction bases not matched to a gene: 16. Germline lookup yields CDR1 KGHSH and CDR2 LQKENI. CDR3 nucleotides: TGTGCCAGCTCACGGGGTTCGGGGACAGGATTTTCTAATGGCTACACCTTC. Protein: CASSRGSGTGFSNGYTF. Full variable domain (remainder filled in from reference TRBV18 and TRBJ1-2): NAGVMQNPRHLVRRRGQEARLRCSPMKGHSHVYWYRQLPEEGLKFMVYLQKENIIDESGMPKERFSAEFPKEGPSILRIQQVVRGDSAAYFCASSRGSGTGFSNGYTFGSGTRLTVV.

The chain links TRBV12-3 or TRBV12-4 to TRBJ1-1, with TRBD1 matching over 9 bases. J was trimmed by 4 bases and V by 5 bases; bases with no gene match: 2. The CDR3 is 13 amino acids. The CDR3 nucleotides read TGTGCCAGCAGTCGGACAGGGGCCACTGAAGCTTTCTTT. Translated: CASSRTGATEAFF.

This sequence joins TRBV18 and TRBJ1-1; D is uncertain. Germline V gives CDR1 KGHSH, CDR2 LQKENI. This CDR3 comprises 14 residues. Trimming removed 4 bases from V and 1 base from J, with 10 bases in between. This chain's CDR3 is CASSQHPENTEAFF. In nucleotides, the CDR3 is TGTGCCAGCTCACAACACCCAGAGAACACTGAAGCTTTCTTT.

This rearrangement joins TRBV27 to TRBJ1-1; D gene uncertain. This CDR3 region has 13 residues. The germline CDR1 and CDR2 sequences are MNHEY and SMNVEV (reference sequence). V was clipped by 3 bases and J by 7 bases, with 12 bases between them. The chain's CDR3 is CASSLVGGIEAFF. CDR3 nucleotides: TGTGCCAGCAGTTTGGTAGGAGGGATTGAAGCTTTCTTT.

The rearrangement links TRBV29-1 to TRBJ2-5; D perhaps matches TRBD2 (5 bases). The CDR3 length is 13 residues. Trimming removed 7 bases from V and 1 base from J, with 13 bases in between. Per the germline V gene, CDR1 is SQVTM and CDR2 is ANQGSEA. The CDR3 DNA follows: TGCAGCGGACGCCGGGATAGCCAAGAGACCCAGTACTTC. Amino acid sequence: CSGRRDSQETQYF.

V is TRBV10-1 and J is TRBJ2-7, with 9 positions matching TRBD2. The CDR3 length is 14 residues. The J segment lost 2 bases and the V segment lost 4 bases, leaving 3 bases of the junction unmatched. CDR1 is WNHNN and CDR2 is SYGVQD in the germline V gene (reference sequence). The chain's CDR3 is CASSGSSGAYEQYF. In DNA form, the CDR3 reads TGCGCCAGCAGTGGATCTAGCGGGGCCTACGAGCAGTACTTC.

CDR3 region: CAISDGGGSYTF. The CDR3 DNA sequence: TGTGCCATCAGTGATGGGGGGGGCAGCTACACCTTC. This chain connects TRBV10-3 to TRBJ1-2; the D gene is possibly TRBD1 (6 bases). Germline CDR1 ENHRY, CDR2 SYGVKD. Trimming shortened V by 3 bases and J by 9 bases, and 11 bases separated the two germline ends. The length of the CDR3 is 12 residues.